These 27 T cell receptor beta chains were all obtained from the same sample, sequenced in a study of blood T cell repertoires in COVID-19. Produced via immunoSEQ multiplex PCR; TCRdb's table is partial and in-frame only. The sample has about 130,000 clones; roughly nine tenths are singletons. Sequencing input: peripheral blood. The receptors were gathered from a woman in her 70s with COVID-19, enrolled during active disease.

In DNA form, the CDR3 reads TGTGCCAGCAGTTCTGGGACAGTCTCCTACGAGCAGTACTTC. This codes for CASSSGTVSYEQYF. V gene TRBV2 combines with J gene TRBJ2-7; 7 bases are shared with TRBD1. The CDR3 is 14 amino acids. J was trimmed by 0 bases and V by 5 bases; bases with no gene match: 4. Germline lookup yields CDR1 SNHLY and CDR2 FYNNEI.

The chain combines TRBV28 with TRBJ1-5; 11 nucleotides line up with TRBD1. The length of the CDR3 is 14 residues. J lost 6 bases, V lost 8 bases, and 6 bases had no gene match. Germline V CDR1 and CDR2: MDHEN, SYDVKM. The CDR3 loop is CASLGQGARQPQHF. The CDR3 nucleotides are TGTGCCAGCTTAGGACAGGGGGCGCGTCAGCCCCAGCATTTT.

The V and J genes are TRBV28 and TRBJ2-1; 9 bases agree with TRBD2. This CDR3 has 14 amino acids. V dropped 5 bases and J dropped 8; count of bases not matched to a gene: 7. Germline V gives CDR1 MDHEN, CDR2 SYDVKM. The CDR3 reads CASSPLAGGYEQFF. DNA for the CDR3: TGTGCCAGCAGTCCCCTGGCGGGGGGGTATGAGCAGTTCTTC.

The chain uses TRBV5-1 and TRBJ2-7; 8 nucleotides align to TRBD1. There are 15 residues in the CDR3. CDR1 and CDR2 from the germline V gene are SGHRS and YFSETQ. Unmatched junction bases numbered 8, after V lost 1 base and J lost 5 bases. The CDR3 spells CASSLSVTGEDEQYF. The CDR3 bases are TGCGCCAGCAGCTTGTCCGTGACAGGGGAGGACGAGCAGTACTTC.

A single count supports this clone. This chain links TRBV18 with TRBJ2-7, with 7 bases identical to TRBD1. V shed 3 bases and J 2 bases; nucleotides not matched to a gene: 4. This CDR3 region has 14 residues. Germline CDR1 KGHSH, CDR2 LQKENI. The CDR3 sequence: CASSPGTATYEQYF. The CDR3 DNA reads as TGTGCCAGCTCACCTGGGACAGCCACCTACGAGCAGTACTTC.

This chain links TRBV6-5 with TRBJ2-7; a possible D gene is TRBD1 (6 bases). CDR3 length: 15 residues. Trimming stripped 2 bases from V and 3 bases from J, with 14 bases between. Germline V CDR1 and CDR2: MNHEY, SVGAGI. In DNA form, the CDR3 reads TGTGCCAGCAGTTACGGGGGCGCAGGAATCTACGAGCAGTACTTC. It encodes CASSYGGAGIYEQYF.

The chain couples TRBV18 to TRBJ1-1; TRBD1 might be the D (6 bases). The CDR3 is 14 residues long. CDR1 and CDR2 (germline): KGHSH, LQKENI. V lost 2 bases and J lost 0, with 7 bases in between. This chain's CDR3 is CASSPKGVNTEAFF. The CDR3 region has the DNA TGTGCCAGCTCACCAAAGGGGGTGAACACTGAAGCTTTCTTT.

This clone appeared a single time. The CDR3 DNA follows: TGTGCCTGGGGCAAGGTGAACACTGAAGCTTTCTTT. Encoded protein: CAWGKVNTEAFF. The chain is built from TRBV5-4 and TRBJ1-1; TRBD1 is a possible D gene (5 bases). The CDR3 has 12 amino acids. CDR1 is SGHNT and CDR2 is YYREEE in the germline V gene (reference sequence). V dropped 10 bases and J dropped 0 bases, with 10 bases sitting between them. The full variable domain, rest sourced from reference TRBV5-4 and TRBJ1-1, is ETGVTQSPTHLIKTRGQQVTLRCSSQSGHNTVSWYQQALGQGPQFIFQYYREEENGRGNFPPRFSGLQFPNYSSELNVNALELDDSALYLCAWGKVNTEAFFGQGTRLTVV.

This clone was seen a few times. This chain links TRBV7-3 with TRBJ2-2; D is ambiguous. Germline lookup yields CDR1 SGHTA and CDR2 FQGTGA. The ends were cut back, 6 bases at V and 1 base at J, with 9 bases in the middle. The CDR3 runs 14 residues. CDR3 nucleotides: TGTGCCAGCAGGGAGAATTGGAACACCGGGGAGCTGTTTTTT. This translates into CASRENWNTGELFF.

The chain employs TRBV20-1 and TRBJ2-1; the D gene is possibly TRBD1 (6 bases). This CDR3 has 14 amino acids. Germline CDR1 is DFQATT and CDR2 is SNEGSKA (reference sequence). V was trimmed by 3 bases and J by 1 base, leaving 10 bases between them. The CDR3 nucleotides are TGCAGTGCTAGTCTTCAGGGGTCCTACAATGAGCAGTTCTTC. This gives the protein CSASLQGSYNEQFF.

The J gene is TRBJ2-2, the V gene TRBV10-3; D remains ambiguous. Germline V CDR1 and CDR2: ENHRY, SYGVKD. The CDR3 covers 11 residues. Trimming left V 4 bases short and J 5 bases short, with 2 bases between. In nucleotides, the CDR3 is TGTGCCATCAGTGTAACCGGGGAGCTGTTTTTT. This sequence encodes CAISVTGELFF.

The chain uses TRBV24-1 and TRBJ2-1; D unresolved. There are 17 residues in the CDR3. Trimming removed 4 bases at V and 6 bases at J, with 21 bases between. Germline V CDR1 and CDR2: KGHDR, SFDVKD. The DNA for the CDR3 is TGTGCCACCAGTGACTCCGCCGTGGCCGCGGCTATCAATGAGCAGTTCTTC. This sequence encodes CATSDSAVAAAINEQFF.

The chain is built from TRBV7-2 and TRBJ2-7; the D is unclear. Per germline, CDR1 SGHTA and CDR2 FQGNSA. The germline V and J ends were trimmed by 5 bases and 0 bases, with 14 bases remaining between them. CDR3 size: 15 residues. CDR3 sequence (DNA): TGTGCCAGCAGCCCCTTCTACTCATCCTCCTACGAGCAGTACTTC. Its protein product is CASSPFYSSSYEQYF.

The rearrangement links TRBV5-1 to TRBJ2-7, with 7 bases fitting TRBD1. Germline V CDR1 and CDR2: SGHRS, YFSETQ. V trimming: 0 bases; J trimming: 6 bases; junction bases outside the gene matches: 9. The CDR3 is made up of 15 amino acids. CDR3 loop: CASSLVGQGDGEQYF. Here the CDR3 DNA reads TGCGCCAGCAGCTTGGTGGGCCAGGGGGACGGCGAGCAGTACTTC.

This clone was observed a handful of times. This sample includes further DNA sequences coding for the same CDR3. The chain has TRBV2 and TRBJ2-2, with 8 bases fitting TRBD1. This CDR3 has 13 amino acids. Germline trimming cut 6 bases from V and 6 bases from J; bases unmatched to any gene: 3. Germline V gives CDR1 SNHLY, CDR2 FYNNEI. The CDR3 nucleotides are TGTGCCAGCAGAGGACAGGGTGCCGGGGAGCTGTTTTTT. Protein: CASRGQGAGELFF.

The rearrangement links TRBV5-6 to TRBJ2-7; 9 bases map to TRBD1. The germline gives CDR1 SGHDT, CDR2 YYEEEE. This CDR3 is 15 amino acids long. J gave up 6 bases and V 4 bases, and 11 bases lay outside the gene matches. DNA for the CDR3: TGTGCCAGCAGCGGAGGGACAGGGCGGGGCGGCGAGCAGTACTTC. As protein: CASSGGTGRGGEQYF.

This clone has just one count. The rearrangement links TRBV7-2 to TRBJ2-1, with 9 bases lining up with TRBD2. The germline V gene encodes CDR1 SGHTA and CDR2 FQGNSA. The CDR3 is 16 amino acids. V shed 0 bases and J 7 bases; nucleotides not matched to a gene: 7. The CDR3 sequence: CASSLAGGGAINEQFF. The CDR3 region has the DNA TGTGCCAGCAGCTTAGCGGGCGGGGGGGCGATAAATGAGCAGTTCTTC. Together with reference TRBV7-2 and TRBJ2-1, the CDR3 gives the full variable domain: GAGVSQSPSNKVTEKGKDVELRCDPISGHTALYWYRQSLGQGLEFLIYFQGNSAPDKSGLPSDRFSAERTGGSVSTLTIQRTQQEDSAVYLCASSLAGGGAINEQFFGPGTRLTVL.

This clone came up once. This chain links TRBV2 with TRBJ1-1; maybe TRBD1 (6 bases). The V gene's germline CDR1 is SNHLY and CDR2 FYNNEI. There are 14 residues in the CDR3. With 6 bases removed from V and 1 base from J, the gap between germline ends came to 12 bases. The CDR3 spells CASRRGGKNTEAFF. DNA of the CDR3: TGTGCCAGCAGGCGAGGGGGAAAGAACACTGAAGCTTTCTTT.

The genes are TRBV11-1 and TRBJ2-1, with 7 bases lining up with TRBD2. Germline CDR1 and CDR2: SGHAT and FQDESV (reference sequence). The CDR3 contains 16 residues. V dropped 1 base and J dropped 4; count of bases not matched to a gene: 7. In nucleotides, the CDR3 is TGTGCCAGCAGCTTAGTCGCGACTAGCAGATACAATGAGCAGTTCTTC. This translates into CASSLVATSRYNEQFF.

CDR3 sequence (DNA): TGTGCCAGCAGCGCGACCAGGGACAGCAGTTTTAACTATGGCTACACCTTC. Encoded protein: CASSATRDSSFNYGYTF. V is TRBV9 and J is TRBJ1-2; 7 bases map to TRBD1. V lost 3 bases to trimming and J lost 1 base; unmatched junction nucleotides: 12. The CDR3 runs to 17 residues. Germline V CDR1 and CDR2: SGDLS, YYNGEE.

J is TRBJ1-4 and V is TRBV27; D is unresolved. The CDR3 consists of 14 residues. Trimming took 7 bases from V and 8 from J, leaving 17 bases between them. From germline, CDR1 is MNHEY and CDR2 SMNVEV (reference sequence). Written as DNA, the CDR3 is TGTGCCAGCACCACCCACATATACGGGGAAAAACTGTTTTTT. As protein: CASTTHIYGEKLFF.

This clone was detected once. This chain joins TRBV6-5 and TRBJ1-1; weak D call: TRBD1 (5 bases). This CDR3 comprises 13 residues. CDR1 and CDR2 (germline): MNHEY, SVGAGI. Trimming removed 7 bases from V and 7 bases from J, with 16 bases in between. The CDR3 protein is CASTTTGALEAFF. The CDR3 DNA is TGTGCCAGCACCACAACAGGAGCTCTTGAAGCTTTCTTT.

This chain connects TRBV5-4 to TRBJ2-5; weak D call: TRBD2 (6 bases). This CDR3 has 13 residues. V gave up 4 bases and J gave up 1 base, with 8 bases separating them. Germline loops: CDR1 SGHNT, CDR2 YYREEE (reference sequence). This CDR3 is CASSRGSQETQYF. In DNA, the CDR3 is TGTGCCAGCAGCCGGGGGTCCCAAGAGACCCAGTACTTC.

The CDR3 DNA is TGCAGCGCCTTAGATACAGGGGGCTCTGGAAACACCATATATTTT. It encodes CSALDTGGSGNTIYF. The chain joins TRBV29-1 to TRBJ1-3; 8 bases map to TRBD1. The CDR3 sequence is 15 residues long. CDR1 is SQVTM and CDR2 is ANQGSEA in the germline V gene. V shed 7 bases and J 0 bases; nucleotides not matched to a gene: 8.

This clone was recorded only once. CDR3 sequence reads: CATSGGQGRLGEQYF. The DNA of the CDR3 is TGTGCCACCAGTGGAGGACAGGGGCGGCTTGGGGAGCAGTACTTC. This rearrangement joins TRBV24-1 to TRBJ2-7, with 9 bases fitting TRBD1. CDR1 KGHDR and CDR2 SFDVKD come from the germline V gene. The V and J ends lost 5 bases and 7 bases, in that order; junction bases with no gene match: 11. CDR3 length: 15 amino acids.

The V gene is TRBV11-2, the J gene TRBJ1-2; D is undetermined. Trimming stripped 5 bases from V and 1 base from J, with 17 bases between. This CDR3 spans 16 amino acids. In germline, CDR1 is SGHAT, CDR2 FQNNGV. In DNA form, the CDR3 reads TGTGCCAGCAGCGCCGTCGGAGATCTACTTAACTATGGCTACACCTTC. This gives the protein CASSAVGDLLNYGYTF.

This clone has only a few counts. The V and J genes are TRBV10-3 and TRBJ2-1, with TRBD2 matching 8 bases. J was trimmed by 9 bases and V by 3 bases; bases with no gene match: 10. Germline V gene sequence: CDR1 ENHRY, CDR2 SYGVKD. The CDR3 contains 15 residues. DNA for the CDR3: TGTGCCATCAGTGAACCAGCGGGGGCCGGGGGTGAGCAGTTCTTC. This gives the protein CAISEPAGAGGEQFF.